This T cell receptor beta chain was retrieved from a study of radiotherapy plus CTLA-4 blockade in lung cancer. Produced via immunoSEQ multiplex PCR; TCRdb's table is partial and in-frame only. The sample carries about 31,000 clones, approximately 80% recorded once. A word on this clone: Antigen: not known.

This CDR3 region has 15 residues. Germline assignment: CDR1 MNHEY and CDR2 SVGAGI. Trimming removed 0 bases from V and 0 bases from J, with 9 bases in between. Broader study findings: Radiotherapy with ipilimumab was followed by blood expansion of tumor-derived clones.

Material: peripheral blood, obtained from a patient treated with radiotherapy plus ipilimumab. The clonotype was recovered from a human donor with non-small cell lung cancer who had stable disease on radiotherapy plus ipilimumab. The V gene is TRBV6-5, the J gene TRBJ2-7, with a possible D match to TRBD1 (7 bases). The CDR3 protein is CASSYSRGASYEQYF. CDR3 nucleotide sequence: TGTGCCAGCAGTTACTCCAGGGGGGCCTCCTACGAGCAGTACTTC.